The source of this T cell receptor beta chain is a study of CD8 T cells in ankylosing spondylitis. Regarding the study as a whole: Reactive arthritis synovial fluid and blood were previously reported to contain some motif variants. Enrichment of disease-linked clones was reportedly significant in matched ankylosing spondylitis synovial fluid. It appeared that ankylosing spondylitis blood was characterized by a TCR beta motif of several highly homologous variants.

The CDR3 extends over 19 amino acids. J lost 3 bases, V lost 2 bases, and 16 bases had no gene match. Germline CDR1 SNHLY, CDR2 FYNNEI. Quantitative 5'-RACE with molecular barcodes generated TCR beta libraries. Via MiXCR, TCRdb re-called the 5' RACE reads, giving one row per CDR3 protein. The data hold under 150,000 distinct CDR3 sequences, with about 15% observed a single time. This clonotype was observed a handful of times. Its antigen is not identified. The clonotype comes from a male donor with ankylosing spondylitis. Input material: blood, either unsorted or a sorted T cell fraction (not recorded which). The rearrangement links TRBV2 to TRBJ2-7; 10 positions agree with TRBD2. CDR3 in amino acids: CASSEIIRGLARKDYEQYF. CDR3 nucleotide sequence: TGTGCCAGCAGTGAAATAATCCGGGGACTAGCGCGAAAAGACTACGAGCAGTACTTC.